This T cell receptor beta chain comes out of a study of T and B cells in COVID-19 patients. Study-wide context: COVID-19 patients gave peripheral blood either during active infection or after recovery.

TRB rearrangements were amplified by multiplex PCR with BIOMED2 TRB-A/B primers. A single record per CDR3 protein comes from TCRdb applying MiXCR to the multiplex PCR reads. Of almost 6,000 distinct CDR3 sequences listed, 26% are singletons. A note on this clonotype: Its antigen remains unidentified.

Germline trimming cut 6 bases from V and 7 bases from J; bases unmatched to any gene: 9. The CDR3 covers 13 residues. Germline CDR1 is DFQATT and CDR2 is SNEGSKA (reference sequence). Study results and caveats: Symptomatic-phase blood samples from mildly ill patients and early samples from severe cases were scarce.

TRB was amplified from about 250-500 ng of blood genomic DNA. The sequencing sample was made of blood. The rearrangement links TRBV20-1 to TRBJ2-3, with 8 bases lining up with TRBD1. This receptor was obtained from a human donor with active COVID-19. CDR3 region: CSAKGQGINTQYF. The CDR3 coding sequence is TGCAGTGCAAAAGGACAGGGAATAAATACGCAGTATTTT.